This TCR beta chain was obtained from a study of T cells after yellow fever vaccination. Study results and limitations: Clonotypes found in both CD4 and CD8 compartments made up a small share.

Trimming removed 9 bases from V and 6 bases from J, with 19 bases in between. Germline V gene data show CDR1 as SGHNT and CDR2 as YYREEE (reference sequence). The CDR3 length is 13 residues. About this clonotype: Antigen unknown.

One entry per CDR3 protein results from TCRdb running MiXCR on the 5' RACE reads. This sample has roughly 180,000 distinct CDR3 sequences, with 6.2% found just once. The clonotype was recovered from a man between 18 and 29 years old who received the YFV17D yellow fever vaccine. Sequenced material: CD4+ T cells sorted from PBMCs, taken on the day of the first yellow fever vaccination. This chain uses TRBV5-4 with TRBJ2-7; D not certain. CDR3: CAIRRHPIPEQYF. In DNA, the CDR3 is TGTGCCATTCGCAGGCATCCAATCCCCGAGCAGTACTTC. Complete variable domain (other parts from reference TRBV5-4 and TRBJ2-7): ETGVTQSPTHLIKTRGQQVTLRCSSQSGHNTVSWYQQALGQGPQFIFQYYREEENGRGNFPPRFSGLQFPNYSSELNVNALELDDSALYLCAIRRHPIPEQYFGPGTRLTVT.